These 18 T cell receptor beta chains originate from one sample sequenced in a study of lymphopenia after photon versus proton radiotherapy. TCRdb keeps only in-frame clones here, not all; method: immunoSEQ multiplex PCR. In the table there are about 27,000 clones, approximately 90% of which are singletons. The source was peripheral blood, collected from a patient treated with photon-based radiotherapy. These receptor sequences come from a man aged 45-65 years with gastric cancer.

This chain joins TRBV10-2 and TRBJ1-2; tentative D call: TRBD1 (5 bases). V was cut by 4 bases and J by 3 bases, with 6 bases left in between. Looked up from germline, CDR1 is WSHSY and CDR2 is SAAADI. CDR3 length equals 12 residues. The CDR3 sequence: CASSGGDYGYTF. In nucleotides, the CDR3 is TGCGCCAGCAGTGGAGGGGACTATGGCTACACCTTC.

The chain links TRBV5-1 to TRBJ1-1, with D maybe TRBD1 (5 bases). This CDR3 is 14 amino acids long. Trimming removed 4 bases from V and 1 base from J, with 11 bases in between. CDR1 SGHRS and CDR2 YFSETQ come from the germline V gene. For the CDR3, the DNA is TGCGCCAGCAGCGGCTCCGGGGGGAACACTGAAGCTTTCTTT. Translation: CASSGSGGNTEAFF.

The chain is built from TRBV27 and TRBJ2-7; 8 positions match TRBD1. CDR3 size: 12 residues. The V gene end was trimmed by 9 bases and the J gene end by 2 bases; junction bases not matched to a gene: 3. Germline-derived CDR1 and CDR2 are MNHEY and SMNVEV (reference sequence). The CDR3 is CASGQGPYEQYF. The CDR3, as DNA: TGTGCCAGTGGACAGGGACCCTACGAGCAGTACTTC.

The chain uses TRBV6-1 and TRBJ1-2; unclear D gene. This CDR3 region has 10 residues. With 8 bases removed from V and 8 bases from J, the gap between germline ends came to 9 bases. Looked up from germline, CDR1 is MNHNS and CDR2 is SASEGT. The chain's CDR3 is CASVRGGYTF. CDR3 DNA sequence: TGTGCCAGCGTCCGAGGGGGCTACACCTTC.

The V gene is TRBV5-5, the J gene TRBJ2-7; D ambiguous. This CDR3 comprises 13 residues. Germline-derived CDR1 and CDR2 are SGHKS and YYEKEE (reference sequence). V lost 0 bases to trimming and J lost 3 bases, with 7 bases between them. Written as DNA, the CDR3 is TGTGCCAGCAGCTTGGGAGATATCTACGAGCAGTACTTC. Translated: CASSLGDIYEQYF.

The genes are TRBV5-1 and TRBJ2-3; possibly TRBD2 for D (6 bases). This CDR3 spans 14 amino acids. Deletions cut 4 bases from V and 2 bases from J, with 11 bases between. Germline CDR1 is SGHRS and CDR2 is YFSETQ. CDR3 bases: TGCGCCAGCAGCGGGGGACTGATCACAGATACGCAGTATTTT. It is translated as CASSGGLITDTQYF.

The chain joins TRBV5-1 to TRBJ1-5, with D perhaps TRBD1 (5 bases). The V and J ends lost 0 bases and 3 bases respectively, with 10 bases between them. CDR3 length equals 15 residues. The germline V gene encodes CDR1 SGHRS and CDR2 YFSETQ. CDR3 coding DNA: TGCGCCAGCAGCTTGGGAGGGGATTCCAATCAGCCCCAGCATTTT. It translates to CASSLGGDSNQPQHF.

This chain joins TRBV19 and TRBJ2-1; either TRBD1 or TRBD2 may fit D (5 bases each). The V and J ends lost 5 bases and 3 bases respectively, with 8 bases between them. The CDR3 loop spans 13 amino acids. Germline-derived CDR1 and CDR2 are LNHDA and SQIVND (reference sequence). The CDR3 bases are TGTGCCAGTAGTCGGGACGTCTACAATGAGCAGTTCTTC. This translates into CASSRDVYNEQFF.

CDR3 sequence reads: CASSQDGGWGSPLHF. The DNA of the CDR3 is TGTGCCAGCAGCCAAGATGGGGGCTGGGGTTCACCCCTCCACTTT. J is TRBJ1-6 and V is TRBV4-2; D might be TRBD1 (6 bases). Trimming left V 0 bases short and J 9 bases short, with 12 bases between. From germline, CDR1 is LGHNA and CDR2 YNFKEQ. This CDR3 contains 15 residues.

The chain uses TRBV27 and TRBJ1-2; tentative D call: TRBD1 (5 bases). Looked up from germline, CDR1 is MNHEY and CDR2 is SMNVEV (reference sequence). The CDR3 runs 15 residues. Trimming took 3 bases from V and 3 from J, leaving 14 bases between them. This chain's CDR3 is CASSFYQGGDYGYTF. CDR3 in DNA: TGTGCCAGCAGTTTTTATCAGGGAGGGGACTATGGCTACACCTTC.

This sequence joins TRBV19 and TRBJ2-5; D uncertain. Looked up from germline, CDR1 is LNHDA and CDR2 is SQIVND (reference sequence). V gave up 1 base and J gave up 0 bases, with 9 bases separating them. The CDR3 runs 15 residues. CDR3 nucleotides: TGTGCCAGTAGTATAGGATGGCAGTACCAAGAGACCCAGTACTTC. This gives the protein CASSIGWQYQETQYF.

This sequence joins TRBV7-2 and TRBJ1-1; 8 positions match TRBD1. Germline CDR1 SGHTA, CDR2 FQGNSA. The CDR3 extends over 16 amino acids. The junction had 8 bases not matched to a gene; V was cut back by 5 bases and J by 0 bases. The CDR3 protein is CASSHSRGLVNTEAFF. CDR3 nucleotides: TGTGCCAGCAGCCACTCCAGGGGGCTCGTGAACACTGAAGCTTTCTTT. The entire variable domain, with the rest obtained from reference TRBV7-2 and TRBJ1-1, is as follows: GAGVSQSPSNKVTEKGKDVELRCDPISGHTALYWYRQSLGQGLEFLIYFQGNSAPDKSGLPSDRFSAERTGGSVSTLTIQRTQQEDSAVYLCASSHSRGLVNTEAFFGQGTRLTVV.

The chain combines TRBV11-2 with TRBJ1-5, with D perhaps matching TRBD1 (6 bases). The germline V gene encodes CDR1 SGHAT and CDR2 FQNNGV. V was pared by 5 bases and J by 3 bases, with 11 bases between. CDR3 length: 14 amino acids. The CDR3 bases are TGTGCCAGCAGCCTGGACAGAAACAATCAGCCCCAGCATTTT. It encodes CASSLDRNNQPQHF.

The chain links TRBV4-3 to TRBJ1-5; D not certain. The CDR3 runs to 16 residues. Trimming cost V 0 bases and J 0 bases, with 9 bases left between them. In germline, CDR1 is LGHNA, CDR2 YSLEER. The CDR3 loop reads CASSQDSRYSNQPQHF. Written as DNA, the CDR3 is TGCGCCAGCAGCCAAGATTCCAGGTATAGCAATCAGCCCCAGCATTTT.

The V call is TRBV7-8, the J call TRBJ1-6; 8 positions match TRBD1. V lost 1 base and J lost 9; bases outside the gene matches: 8. The CDR3 covers 16 residues. CDR1 SGHVS and CDR2 FQNEAQ come from the germline V gene. The CDR3 coding sequence is TGTGCCAGCAGCTTAGGAGGCGCAGGGGGCAGTTCACCCCTCCACTTT. Its translation is CASSLGGAGGSSPLHF.

The rearrangement uses TRBV4-3 and TRBJ2-7; D perhaps matches TRBD2 (5 bases). V gave up 0 bases and J gave up 5 bases, with 8 bases separating them. Germline V lookup: CDR1 LGHNA, CDR2 YSLEER. This CDR3 contains 13 residues. The CDR3 protein is CASSQEEGNEQYF. For the CDR3, the DNA is TGCGCCAGCAGCCAAGAAGAGGGTAACGAGCAGTACTTC.

The rearrangement uses TRBV5-8 and TRBJ1-1; 7 bases are a match to TRBD1. The CDR3 is 14 amino acids. The germline CDR1 and CDR2 sequences are SGHTS and YDEGEE. V lost 4 bases and J lost 2; bases outside the gene matches: 5. Here the CDR3 reads CASSRGQINTEAFF. The CDR3 DNA follows: TGTGCCAGCAGCCGGGGACAGATTAACACTGAAGCTTTCTTT.

The chain couples TRBV6-5 to TRBJ1-2, with TRBD1 matching 7 bases. The V segment lost 0 bases and the J segment 5 bases; nucleotides outside the gene matches: 9. This CDR3 spans 16 amino acids. Per the germline V gene, CDR1 is MNHEY and CDR2 is SVGAGI. The DNA for the CDR3 is TGTGCCAGCAGTTACTCACATACACAGGGGTCTTATGGCTACACCTTC. Translated, it gives CASSYSHTQGSYGYTF.